Below are 14 T cell receptor beta chains sequenced from a single sample in a study of T cell responses to AZD1222 COVID-19 vaccine. Some clones are missing from TCRdb's copy, which holds only in-frame ones; the method was immunoSEQ multiplex PCR. Of around 100,000 clones in the sample, roughly 87% were seen once. This specimen consisted of peripheral blood, obtained on day 0 of AZD1222 vaccination. These receptor sequences come from an adult in good health.

This clone came up a few times. This chain links TRBV12-3 or TRBV12-4 with TRBJ2-7; weak D call: TRBD1 (6 bases). V gave up 8 bases and J gave up 4 bases, with 9 bases separating them. This CDR3 is built from 11 residues. This CDR3 reads CASGGQYEQYF. Written as DNA, the CDR3 is TGTGCCAGCGGGGGACAATACGAGCAGTACTTC.

A single count supports this clone. Here the CDR3 reads CASSQGGESKQYF. As DNA, the CDR3 is TGCGCCAGCAGCCAAGGAGGAGAGTCGAAGCAGTACTTC. V and J are TRBV4-1 and TRBJ2-7; no firm D call. The CDR3 spans 13 residues. V lost 1 base and J lost 8, with 12 bases in between. CDR1 is MGHRA and CDR2 is YSYEKL in the germline V gene.

The gene calls are TRBV11-2 and TRBJ2-7; either TRBD1 or TRBD2 may fit D (6 bases each). The ends were cut back, 5 bases at V and 0 bases at J, with 20 bases in the middle. Germline CDR1 SGHAT, CDR2 FQNNGV. The CDR3 consists of 17 residues. CDR3 amino acids: CASSKNRVGGASYEQYF. The CDR3 DNA is TGTGCCAGCAGCAAAAACAGGGTCGGGGGTGCCTCCTACGAGCAGTACTTC.

The sample holds a few counts of this clone. The V and J genes are TRBV2 and TRBJ2-7; TRBD2 agrees at 8 bases. Germline V CDR1 and CDR2: SNHLY, FYNNEI. This CDR3 has 12 residues. Trimming cost V 6 bases and J 3 bases; bases outside gene matches: 1. The CDR3 loop reads CASRREDYEQYF. CDR3 in DNA: TGTGCCAGCAGGCGGGAGGACTACGAGCAGTACTTC.

This clone was recorded only once. The chain has TRBV24-1 and TRBJ1-1; possible D gene TRBD1, 5 bases. This CDR3 is 15 amino acids long. With 5 bases removed from V and 1 base from J, the gap between germline ends came to 13 bases. Germline CDR1 KGHDR, CDR2 SFDVKD. CDR3 sequence (DNA): TGTGCCACCAGTGGTCCCTCAGGGCGGAACACTGAAGCTTTCTTT. Translating gives CATSGPSGRNTEAFF.

In DNA form, the CDR3 reads TGTGCCAGCAGCCAGGGGCCCACGGGACAACACTACGAGCAGTACTTC. The encoded protein is CASSQGPTGQHYEQYF. The chain joins TRBV14 to TRBJ2-7; TRBD1 might be the D (6 bases). The V end was cut by 3 bases, the J end by 3 bases, with 18 bases between. Per germline, CDR1 SGHDN and CDR2 FVKESK. The CDR3 has 16 residues.

This chain joins TRBV19 and TRBJ2-5, with D tentatively TRBD1 or TRBD2 (5 bases each). With 5 bases removed from V and 2 bases from J, the gap between germline ends came to 9 bases. Per germline, CDR1 LNHDA and CDR2 SQIVND (reference sequence). This CDR3 has 13 residues. CDR3 loop: CASSGGRQETQYF. CDR3 nucleotides: TGTGCCAGTAGTGGGGGTCGGCAAGAGACCCAGTACTTC.

The V call is TRBV10-3, the J call TRBJ1-3; D is uncertain. Germline V gene sequence: CDR1 ENHRY, CDR2 SYGVKD. Trimming took off 10 bases at V and 0 bases at J, with 7 bases between the two ends. This CDR3 has 12 residues. This CDR3 reads CATISSGNTIYF. The DNA for the CDR3 is TGTGCCACGATCAGCTCTGGAAACACCATATATTTT.

Only one count was recorded for this clone. The V call is TRBV5-1, the J call TRBJ1-2, with D tentatively TRBD1 (5 bases). The germline V gene encodes CDR1 SGHRS and CDR2 YFSETQ. V was cut by 1 base and J by 1 base, with 8 bases left in between. The CDR3 has 14 amino acids. The CDR3 sequence: CASSLQGFNYGYTF. The CDR3 bases are TGCGCCAGCAGCTTGCAGGGATTTAACTATGGCTACACCTTC.

The rearrangement links TRBV29-1 to TRBJ1-1; possible D gene TRBD1, 6 bases. The V and J ends lost 7 bases and 1 base respectively, with 7 bases between them. Germline V gives CDR1 SQVTM, CDR2 ANQGSEA. This CDR3 has 11 residues. Here the CDR3 DNA reads TGCAGCGGGACAGAGAACACTGAAGCTTTCTTT. It codes for CSGTENTEAFF.

The gene calls are TRBV6-5 and TRBJ1-2, with a tentative D call TRBD1 (6 bases). V was pared by 0 bases and J by 4 bases, with 12 bases between. Germline-derived CDR1 and CDR2 are MNHEY and SVGAGI. This CDR3 contains 15 residues. The CDR3 DNA is TGTGCCAGCAGTTACTCCACAGGGTCGAGCTATGGCTACACCTTC. Translation gives CASSYSTGSSYGYTF.

The chain couples TRBV6-1 to TRBJ1-5; a weak D match, TRBD1 (5 bases). The CDR3 length is 14 residues. Between the trimmed V and J ends, which lost 3 bases and 4 bases, there was a span of 10 bases. Germline V gives CDR1 MNHNS, CDR2 SASEGT. The CDR3 DNA reads as TGTGCCAGCAGTGAGGTATGGGGGAATCAGCCCCAGCATTTT. This codes for CASSEVWGNQPQHF.

This clone was seen only a few times. The V gene is TRBV5-4, the J gene TRBJ1-2; 8 bases map to TRBD1. J was trimmed by 8 bases and V by 4 bases; bases with no gene match: 13. Germline CDR1 reads SGHNT; CDR2 reads YYREEE (reference sequence). This CDR3 has 15 residues. Here the CDR3 DNA reads TGTGCCAGCAGCATGGGGGTACAGGGGGTTGGAGGCTACACCTTC. This translates into CASSMGVQGVGGYTF.

This clone appeared once. The chain has TRBV7-8 and TRBJ1-2, with D possibly being TRBD1 (5 bases). The V end was cut by 5 bases, the J end by 4 bases, with 17 bases between. The length of the CDR3 is 15 residues. Germline lookup yields CDR1 SGHVS and CDR2 FQNEAQ. CDR3 in DNA: TGTGCCAGCAGCCCTCCGGGGGGGTGGCCCTATGGCTACACCTTC. Residues: CASSPPGGWPYGYTF.